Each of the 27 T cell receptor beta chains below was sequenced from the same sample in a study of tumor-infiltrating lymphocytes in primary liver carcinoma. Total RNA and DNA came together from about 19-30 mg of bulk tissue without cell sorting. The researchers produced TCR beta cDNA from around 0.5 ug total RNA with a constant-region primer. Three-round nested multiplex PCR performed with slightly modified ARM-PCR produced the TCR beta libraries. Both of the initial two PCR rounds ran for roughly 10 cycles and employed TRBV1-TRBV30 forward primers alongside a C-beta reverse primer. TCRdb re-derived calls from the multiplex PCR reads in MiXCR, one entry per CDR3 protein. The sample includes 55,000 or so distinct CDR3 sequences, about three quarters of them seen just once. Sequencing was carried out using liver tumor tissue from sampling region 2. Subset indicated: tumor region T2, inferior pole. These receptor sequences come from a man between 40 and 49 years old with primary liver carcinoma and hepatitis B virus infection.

CDR3 in amino acids: CSVETRDPYNEQFF. Here the CDR3 DNA reads TGCAGCGTTGAAACAAGGGACCCCTACAATGAGCAGTTCTTC. The chain combines TRBV29-1 with TRBJ2-1; D may match TRBD1 or TRBD2 (5 bases each). The CDR3 loop spans 14 amino acids. The V end was cut by 2 bases, the J end by 2 bases, with 10 bases between. CDR1 is SQVTM and CDR2 is ANQGSEA in the germline V gene.

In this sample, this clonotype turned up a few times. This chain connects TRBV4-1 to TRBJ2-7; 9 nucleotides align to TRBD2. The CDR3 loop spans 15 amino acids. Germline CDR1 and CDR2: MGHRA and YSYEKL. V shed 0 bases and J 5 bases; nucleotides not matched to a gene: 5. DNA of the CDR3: TGCGCCAGCAGCCAAGATTCTAGCGGGATTCACGAGCAGTACTTC. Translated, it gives CASSQDSSGIHEQYF.

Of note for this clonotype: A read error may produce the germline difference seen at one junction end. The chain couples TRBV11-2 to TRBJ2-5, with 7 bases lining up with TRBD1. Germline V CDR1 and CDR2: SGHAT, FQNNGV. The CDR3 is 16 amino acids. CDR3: CASIQTSGRGKETQYF. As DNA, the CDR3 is TGTGCCAGCATCCAAACTTCTGGCAGGGGGAAAGAGACACAGTACTTC.

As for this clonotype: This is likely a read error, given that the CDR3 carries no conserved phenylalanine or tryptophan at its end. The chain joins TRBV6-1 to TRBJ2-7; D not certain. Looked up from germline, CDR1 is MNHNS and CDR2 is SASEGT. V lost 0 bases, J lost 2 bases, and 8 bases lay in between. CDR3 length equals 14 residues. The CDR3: CASSEAPDAYEQYL. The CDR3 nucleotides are TGTGCCAGCAGTGAAGCCCCGGACGCCTACGAGCAGTACCTC.

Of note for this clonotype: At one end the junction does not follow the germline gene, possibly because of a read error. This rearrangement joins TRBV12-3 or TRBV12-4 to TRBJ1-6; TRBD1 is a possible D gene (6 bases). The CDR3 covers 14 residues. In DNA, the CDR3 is TGTGCCAGCAGCTCCGGGGCAGGGGATTCACCCCCCCACTTT. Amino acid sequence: CASSSGAGDSPPHF.

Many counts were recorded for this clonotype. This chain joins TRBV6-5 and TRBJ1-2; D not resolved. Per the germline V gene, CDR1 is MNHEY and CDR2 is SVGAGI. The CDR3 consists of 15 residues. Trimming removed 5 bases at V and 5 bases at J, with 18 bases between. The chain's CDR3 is CASSRGMGTQYGYTF. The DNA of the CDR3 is TGTGCCAGCAGTCGTGGAATGGGCACTCAGTATGGCTACACCTTC.

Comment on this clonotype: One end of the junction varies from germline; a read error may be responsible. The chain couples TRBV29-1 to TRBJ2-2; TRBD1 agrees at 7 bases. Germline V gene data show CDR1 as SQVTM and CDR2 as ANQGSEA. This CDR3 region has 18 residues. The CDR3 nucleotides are TGCAGCGTTCCCTATTCCGACAGGGTGAGAGTGAACACCGGGGAGTTGTGTTTT. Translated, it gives CSVPYSDRVRVNTGELCF.

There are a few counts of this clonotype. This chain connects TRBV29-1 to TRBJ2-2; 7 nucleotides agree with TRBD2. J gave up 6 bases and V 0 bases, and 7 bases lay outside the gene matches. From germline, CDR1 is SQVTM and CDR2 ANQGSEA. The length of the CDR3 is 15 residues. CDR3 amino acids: CSVEDAAGAPGELFF. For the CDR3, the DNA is TGCAGCGTTGAAGACGCCGCGGGAGCCCCCGGGGAGCTGTTTTTT.

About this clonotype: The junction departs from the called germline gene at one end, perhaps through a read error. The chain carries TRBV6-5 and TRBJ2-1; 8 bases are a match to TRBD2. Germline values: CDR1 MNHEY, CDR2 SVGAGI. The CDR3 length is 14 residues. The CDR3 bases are TGTGACAGCAGCCCCGAGCGGGAGAAGGATGAACAGTTCTTC. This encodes CDSSPEREKDEQFF.

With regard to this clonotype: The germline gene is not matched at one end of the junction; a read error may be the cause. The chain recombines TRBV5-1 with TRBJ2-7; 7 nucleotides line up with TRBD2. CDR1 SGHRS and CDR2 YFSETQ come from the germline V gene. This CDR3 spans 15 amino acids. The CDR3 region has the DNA TGCACCAGCAGCTATGAGGGAGGGCCGTCGGGTGAGCAGTACTTC. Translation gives CTSSYEGGPSGEQYF.

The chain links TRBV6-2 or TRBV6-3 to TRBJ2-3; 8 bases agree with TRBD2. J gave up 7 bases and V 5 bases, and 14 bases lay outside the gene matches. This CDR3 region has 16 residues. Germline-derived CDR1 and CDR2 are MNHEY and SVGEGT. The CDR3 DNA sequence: TGTGCCAGCAGTCCCCATTCAAGCGGGAGTCCTAATACGCAGTATTTT. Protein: CASSPHSSGSPNTQYF.

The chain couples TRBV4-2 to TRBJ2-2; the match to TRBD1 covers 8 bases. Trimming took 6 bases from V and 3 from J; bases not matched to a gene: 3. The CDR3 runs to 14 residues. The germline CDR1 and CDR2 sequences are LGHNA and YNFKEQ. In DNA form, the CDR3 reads TGTGCCAGCAGTACAGGGGGTCACACCGGGGAGCTGTTTTTT. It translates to CASSTGGHTGELFF.

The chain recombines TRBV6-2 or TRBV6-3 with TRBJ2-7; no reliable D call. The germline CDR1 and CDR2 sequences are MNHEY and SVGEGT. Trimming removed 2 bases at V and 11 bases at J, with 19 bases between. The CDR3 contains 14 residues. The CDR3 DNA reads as TGTGCCAGCAGTTACGGGTCTCCCCGGTACGAAGAGTACTTC. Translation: CASSYGSPRYEEYF.

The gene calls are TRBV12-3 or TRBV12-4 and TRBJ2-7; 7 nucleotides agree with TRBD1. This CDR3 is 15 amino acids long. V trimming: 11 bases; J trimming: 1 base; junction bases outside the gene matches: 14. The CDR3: CARGMGTVGSYEQYF. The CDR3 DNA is TGTGCCCGCGGTATGGGGACAGTGGGGTCCTACGAGCAGTACTTC.

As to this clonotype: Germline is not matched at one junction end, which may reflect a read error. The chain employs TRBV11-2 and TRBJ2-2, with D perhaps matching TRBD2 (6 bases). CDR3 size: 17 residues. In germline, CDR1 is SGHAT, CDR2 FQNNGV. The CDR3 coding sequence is TGTACCAGAAGCTTAGCATTAGGAGGGGCGAACACCGGGCAGCTGTTATTT. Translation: CTRSLALGGANTGQLLF.

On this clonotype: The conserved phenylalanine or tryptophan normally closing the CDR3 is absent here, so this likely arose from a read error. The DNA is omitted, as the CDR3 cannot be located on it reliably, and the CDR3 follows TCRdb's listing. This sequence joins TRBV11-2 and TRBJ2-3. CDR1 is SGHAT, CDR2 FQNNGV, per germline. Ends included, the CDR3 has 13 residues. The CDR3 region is CASSLISIDTQYI.

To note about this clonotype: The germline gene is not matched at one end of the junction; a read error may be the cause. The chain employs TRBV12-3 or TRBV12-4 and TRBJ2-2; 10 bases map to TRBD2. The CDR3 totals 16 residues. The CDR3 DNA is TGTGCCAGCAGTCATACTAGCGGGGTTTACATCGGGGAACTGTTTTTT. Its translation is CASSHTSGVYIGELFF.

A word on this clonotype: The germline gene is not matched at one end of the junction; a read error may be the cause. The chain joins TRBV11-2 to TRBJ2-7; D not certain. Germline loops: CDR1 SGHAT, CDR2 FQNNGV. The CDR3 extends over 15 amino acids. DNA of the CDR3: TGCGCCAGCAGCCCCTCCCGGACCGGTAGAGGCGAGCACTACTTC. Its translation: CASSPSRTGRGEHYF.

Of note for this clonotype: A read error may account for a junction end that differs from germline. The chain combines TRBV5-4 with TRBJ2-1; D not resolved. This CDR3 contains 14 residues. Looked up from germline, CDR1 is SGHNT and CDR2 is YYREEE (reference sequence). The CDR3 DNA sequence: TGTGCCAACAGCTCCTCCGGGCTCTCCAATGAGCGGTTCTTC. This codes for CANSSSGLSNERFF.

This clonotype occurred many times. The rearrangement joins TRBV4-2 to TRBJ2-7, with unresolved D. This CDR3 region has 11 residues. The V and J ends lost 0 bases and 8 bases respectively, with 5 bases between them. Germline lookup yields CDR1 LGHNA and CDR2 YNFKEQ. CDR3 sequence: CASSQEGKQYF. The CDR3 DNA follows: TGTGCCAGCAGCCAAGAGGGAAAGCAGTACTTC.

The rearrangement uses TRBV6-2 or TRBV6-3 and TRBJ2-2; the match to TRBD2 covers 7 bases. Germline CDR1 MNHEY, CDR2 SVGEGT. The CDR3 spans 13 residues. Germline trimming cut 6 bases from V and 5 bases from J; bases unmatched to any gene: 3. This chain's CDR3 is CASSWTRTGELFF. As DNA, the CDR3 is TGTGCCAGCAGCTGGACTAGAACCGGGGAGCTGTTTTTT.

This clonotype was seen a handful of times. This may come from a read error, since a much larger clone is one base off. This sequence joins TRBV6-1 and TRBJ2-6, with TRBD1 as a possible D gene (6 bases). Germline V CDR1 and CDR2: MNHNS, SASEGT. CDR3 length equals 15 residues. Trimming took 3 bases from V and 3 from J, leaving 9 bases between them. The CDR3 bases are TGTGCCAGCAGTGATAAGGGGGTTGGGGCCAACGTCCTGACTTTC. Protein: CASSDKGVGANVLTF.

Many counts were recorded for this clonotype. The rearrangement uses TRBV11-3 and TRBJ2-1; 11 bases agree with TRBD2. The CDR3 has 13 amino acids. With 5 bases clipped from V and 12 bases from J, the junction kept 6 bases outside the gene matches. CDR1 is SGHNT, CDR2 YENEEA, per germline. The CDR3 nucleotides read TGTGCCAGCAGCGTACTAGCGGGAGCCGGGCAGTTCTTC. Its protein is CASSVLAGAGQFF.

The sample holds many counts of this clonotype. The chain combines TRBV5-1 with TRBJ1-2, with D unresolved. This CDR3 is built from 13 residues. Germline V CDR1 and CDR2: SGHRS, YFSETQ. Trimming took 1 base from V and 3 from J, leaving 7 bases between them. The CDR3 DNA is TGCGCCAGCAGCTTGCTGTCGGACTATGGCTACACCTTC. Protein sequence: CASSLLSDYGYTF.

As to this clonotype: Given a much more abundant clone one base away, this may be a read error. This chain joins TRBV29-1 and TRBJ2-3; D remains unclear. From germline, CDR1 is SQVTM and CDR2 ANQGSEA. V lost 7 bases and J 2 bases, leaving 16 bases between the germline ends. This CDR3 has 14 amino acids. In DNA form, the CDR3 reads TGCAGCGCCGCGGCCCTGGGCGTCACAGATACGCAGTATTTT. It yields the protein CSAAALGVTDTQYF.

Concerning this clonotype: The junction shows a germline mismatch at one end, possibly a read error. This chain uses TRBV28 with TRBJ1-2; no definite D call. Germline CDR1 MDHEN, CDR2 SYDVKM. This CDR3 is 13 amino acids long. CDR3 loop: CVSSSVTDYGYTF. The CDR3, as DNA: TGTGTCAGCAGTTCGGTCACAGACTATGGCTACACCTTC.

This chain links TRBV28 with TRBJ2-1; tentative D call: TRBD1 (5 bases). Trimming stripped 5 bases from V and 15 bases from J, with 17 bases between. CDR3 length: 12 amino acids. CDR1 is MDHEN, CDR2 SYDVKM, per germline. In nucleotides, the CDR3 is TGTGCCAGCAGTATGCCAGGGCTGCAGCTGTTCTTC. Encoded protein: CASSMPGLQLFF.